Listed here are 27 T cell receptor beta chains from one sample, sequenced in a study of monozygotic twins with inflammatory bowel disease. TCRdb reprocessed the 5' RACE reads and keeps a single row for each CDR3 protein, giving no DNA. The sample yields roughly 100,000 distinct CDR3 sequences, of which the top ten take up approximately 1.8%. Sequencing was done on a sample of blood. The origin of the receptors is a human donor with ulcerative colitis or Crohn's disease, or a healthy co-twin of an affected twin (not recorded which).

The chain couples TRBV7-9 to TRBJ1-2. From germline, CDR1 is SEHNR and CDR2 FQNEAQ (reference sequence). The CDR3 runs to 13 residues. CDR3 in amino acids: CASSNTDGYGYTF.

V gene TRBV28 combines with J gene TRBJ2-7; TCRdb designates TRBD1, a call that cannot be tested without DNA. The CDR3 sequence is 15 residues long. Germline V gene sequence: CDR1 MDHEN, CDR2 SYDVKM. CDR3 residues: CASSSGTLGSYEQYF.

This chain uses TRBV5-1 with TRBJ2-7; the D call of TRBD1 rests on TCRdb alone, since no DNA is present to check it. From germline, CDR1 is SGHRS and CDR2 YFSETQ. The CDR3 has 13 amino acids. CDR3: CASSGQGLYEQYF.

CDR3 amino acids: CSDSGRNTGELFF. The chain employs TRBV29-1 and TRBJ2-2; TCRdb proposes TRBD2, but this gene call is untestable without DNA. Germline loops: CDR1 SQVTM, CDR2 ANQGSEA. CDR3 length: 13 residues.

J is TRBJ2-5 and V is TRBV27. The length of the CDR3 is 12 residues. Germline V gene data show CDR1 as MNHEY and CDR2 as SMNVEV (reference sequence). The CDR3 loop is CASSWDLETQYF.

This chain uses TRBV7-2 with TRBJ1-2. This CDR3 is built from 14 residues. CDR1 and CDR2 from the germline V gene are SGHTA and FQGNSA. The CDR3 loop reads CASSLDGRAYGYTF.

The chain combines TRBV9 with TRBJ2-7; TCRdb proposes TRBD1, but this gene call is untestable without DNA. Germline V gene lookup returns CDR1 SGDLS and CDR2 YYNGEE. This CDR3 contains 15 residues. CDR3: CASSASTGTTYEQYF.

The J gene is TRBJ1-1, the V gene TRBV5-1; TCRdb picks TRBD1, but there is no DNA to check that call. Germline V gene lookup returns CDR1 SGHRS and CDR2 YFSETQ. The CDR3 covers 17 residues. CDR3 protein: CASSQKDRAFGNTEAFF. Filled out from reference TRBV5-1 and TRBJ1-1, the complete variable domain reads KAGVTQTPRYLIKTRGQQVTLSCSPISGHRSVSWYQQTPGQGLQFLFEYFSETQRNKGNFPGRFSGRQFSNSRSEMNVSTLELGDSALYLCASSQKDRAFGNTEAFFGQGTRLTVV.

The rearrangement uses TRBV7-9 and TRBJ2-1; the D call from TCRdb, TRBD2, cannot be confirmed without DNA. The CDR3 contains 17 residues. The germline V gene encodes CDR1 SEHNR and CDR2 FQNEAQ (reference sequence). The CDR3: CGAGTSGRASYFNEQFF.

This chain joins TRBV25-1 and TRBJ1-5. Germline CDR1 MGHDK, CDR2 SYGVNS. CDR3 length: 15 residues. CDR3 protein: CASSESGRGNQPQHF.

The chain joins TRBV5-1 to TRBJ1-2. The CDR3 length is 12 residues. Germline lookup yields CDR1 SGHRS and CDR2 YFSETQ. CDR3 amino acids: CASSWLGSGYTF.

V gene TRBV7-2 combines with J gene TRBJ2-1; TCRdb calls TRBD2, which cannot be checked without DNA. There are 16 residues in the CDR3. Germline V gene lookup returns CDR1 SGHTA and CDR2 FQGNSA. CDR3 loop: CASSPRSLAGGHEQFF.

This chain links TRBV20-1 with TRBJ2-7; TCRdb indicates TRBD2, and absent DNA this call remains unverified. Germline-derived CDR1 and CDR2 are DFQATT and SNEGSKA (reference sequence). The CDR3 length is 16 residues. CDR3 sequence reads: CSAQTGTSGESYEQYF.

The V and J genes are TRBV18 and TRBJ2-3; TCRdb's D call, TRBD2, is unchecked because there is no DNA. Germline-derived CDR1 and CDR2 are KGHSH and LQKENI. The CDR3 totals 16 residues. This CDR3 is CASSPRTAGLTDTQYF.

The chain joins TRBV28 to TRBJ2-7; TCRdb outputs TRBD2, but without DNA this stays unchecked. The CDR3 sequence is 14 residues long. Germline V gene sequence: CDR1 MDHEN, CDR2 SYDVKM. CDR3 protein: CASIRGPGFYEQYF.

V and J are TRBV28 and TRBJ2-5; the TCRdb call, TRBD2, lacks DNA for checking. CDR3 length: 16 amino acids. The germline V gene encodes CDR1 MDHEN and CDR2 SYDVKM. The CDR3 sequence: CASSLISLAGKETQYF.

The chain recombines TRBV28 with TRBJ2-7; there is no DNA to check the TCRdb D call of TRBD2. The CDR3 loop spans 15 amino acids. Looked up from germline, CDR1 is MDHEN and CDR2 is SYDVKM. Here the CDR3 reads CASSASSGRSYEQYF.

This chain uses TRBV18 with TRBJ2-5; TCRdb's assignment of TRBD1 cannot be checked, as there is no DNA. This CDR3 spans 14 amino acids. The V gene's germline CDR1 is KGHSH and CDR2 LQKENI. The chain's CDR3 is CASSPTGTEETQYF.

The CDR3: CSAPLGATYEQYF. The rearrangement joins TRBV20-1 to TRBJ2-7; TCRdb's D call, TRBD1, is unchecked because there is no DNA. This CDR3 region has 13 residues. Germline CDR1 reads DFQATT; CDR2 reads SNEGSKA (reference sequence).

The V call is TRBV7-2, the J call TRBJ1-2; TCRdb reports TRBD1, a call that lacks DNA to check it against. CDR3 length equals 13 residues. Germline CDR1 SGHTA, CDR2 FQGNSA. The CDR3 spells CASSLNQGEGYTF.

The genes are TRBV7-8 and TRBJ2-7. This CDR3 is 13 amino acids long. Germline loops: CDR1 SGHVS, CDR2 FQNEAQ. CDR3 loop: CASSLVGIYEQYF.

J is TRBJ2-1 and V is TRBV27; the D call from TCRdb, TRBD1, cannot be confirmed without DNA. CDR3 size: 14 residues. Germline assignment: CDR1 MNHEY and CDR2 SMNVEV (reference sequence). The CDR3 loop reads CASSLAGGYNEQFF.

The rearrangement joins TRBV28 to TRBJ2-5; no DNA is available, so the TRBD1 call from TCRdb remains unchecked. The CDR3 is 15 residues long. CDR1 MDHEN and CDR2 SYDVKM come from the germline V gene. CDR3: CASSPSPPQGETQYF.

The chain joins TRBV6-1 to TRBJ2-1; lacking DNA, the TRBD2 call made by TCRdb goes unchecked. This CDR3 contains 14 residues. Germline V gives CDR1 MNHNS, CDR2 SASEGT. Here the CDR3 reads CASRPLTPYNEQFF.

V and J are TRBV7-8 and TRBJ2-5; TCRdb gives TRBD2 as the D gene, but with no DNA this cannot be confirmed. The CDR3 spans 16 residues. Germline CDR1 is SGHVS and CDR2 is FQNEAQ. This CDR3 is CASGQGSGEYQETQYF.

The chain links TRBV7-9 to TRBJ1-1. The CDR3 sequence is 15 residues long. Germline assignment: CDR1 SEHNR and CDR2 FQNEAQ (reference sequence). CDR3 region: CASSAQTLLNTEAFF.

The chain is built from TRBV6-5 and TRBJ2-7. The germline gives CDR1 MNHEY, CDR2 SVGAGI. The CDR3 consists of 14 residues. The CDR3 reads CASSLAGVTYEQYF.